These 14 T cell receptor beta chains originate from one sample sequenced in a study of T cell responses to AZD1222 COVID-19 vaccine. The table came from immunoSEQ multiplex PCR; TCRdb's copy has only in-frame clones and leaves some out. The sample yields roughly 140,000 clones, about nine tenths seen once. The sequences come from peripheral blood, collected 28 days after the second AZD1222 dose. The receptors derive from an adult who received the AZD1222 COVID-19 vaccine.

This CDR3 is CASSFGRGYGYTF. CDR3 coding DNA: TGTGCCAGCAGTTTCGGCAGGGGATATGGCTACACCTTC. This chain joins TRBV12-3 or TRBV12-4 and TRBJ1-2; D possibly corresponds to TRBD1 (6 bases). Trimming stripped 3 bases from V and 5 bases from J, with 10 bases between. This CDR3 comprises 13 residues.

The rearrangement joins TRBV23-1 to TRBJ2-7; the match to TRBD2 covers 12 bases. TRBV23-1 is noted as an ORF with a role that remains uncertain. J lost 2 bases, V lost 7 bases, and 18 bases had no gene match. The CDR3 covers 19 residues. The CDR3 coding sequence is TGCGCCAGCACCCGCCCCAAGGAACCTCGGACTAGCGGGACCTACGAGCAGTACGTC. It codes for CASTRPKEPRTSGTYEQYV.

This clone was counted a single time. V usage is TRBV4-1 and J usage is TRBJ2-5; no clear D gene. Germline CDR1 reads MGHRA; CDR2 reads YSYEKL. The CDR3 is 16 amino acids. The germline V and J ends were trimmed by 4 bases and 5 bases, with 20 bases remaining between them. The CDR3 bases are TGCGCCAGCAGCCCGTCGTCAGCTCTAGTAGGGGAGACCCAGTACTTC. Its translation is CASSPSSALVGETQYF.

The CDR3 sequence is CASSLGSWDGYTF. CDR3 coding DNA: TGTGCCAGCAGTTTGGGCAGTTGGGATGGCTACACCTTC. The J gene is TRBJ1-2, the V gene TRBV28, with D uncertain. Trimming shortened V by 3 bases and J by 6 bases, and 11 bases separated the two germline ends. CDR3 size: 13 residues. The germline V gene has CDR1 MDHEN and CDR2 SYDVKM.

The chain joins TRBV27 to TRBJ1-2, with a possible D match to TRBD1 (5 bases). CDR3 length: 16 amino acids. CDR1 and CDR2 from the germline V gene are MNHEY and SMNVEV (reference sequence). The V gene lost 8 bases and the J gene lost 3 bases, with 22 bases spanning the gap. The CDR3 nucleotides are TGTGCCAGCGTTGGGTTCGGATTGGGGGGGGACTATGGCTACACCTTC. Its protein is CASVGFGLGGDYGYTF.

This rearrangement joins TRBV5-4 to TRBJ2-1; TRBD2 agrees at 12 bases. CDR3 length equals 15 residues. CDR1 SGHNT and CDR2 YYREEE come from the germline V gene (reference sequence). Trimming took 4 bases from V and 9 from J; bases not matched to a gene: 8. In DNA form, the CDR3 reads TGTGCCAGCAGCGACCCGACTAGCGGGAGAAGTGAGCAGTTCTTC. Protein product: CASSDPTSGRSEQFF.

The chain uses TRBV2 and TRBJ1-6, with no clear D. Germline V gene lookup returns CDR1 SNHLY and CDR2 FYNNEI. There are 15 residues in the CDR3. Between the trimmed V and J ends, which lost 1 base and 2 bases, there was a span of 6 bases. The CDR3 loop is CASSEETAYNSPLHF. CDR3 nucleotide sequence: TGTGCCAGCAGTGAAGAGACGGCCTATAATTCACCCCTCCACTTT.

The chain combines TRBV10-3 with TRBJ2-7; no clear D gene. The ends were cut back, 2 bases at V and 6 bases at J, with 5 bases in the middle. CDR1 is ENHRY, CDR2 SYGVKD, per germline. The CDR3 runs 11 residues. CDR3 in amino acids: CAISEQSEQYF. DNA for the CDR3: TGTGCCATCAGTGAGCAGAGCGAGCAGTACTTC.

This chain connects TRBV7-8 to TRBJ1-6; a possible D gene is TRBD1 (5 bases). The CDR3 covers 16 residues. With 5 bases removed from V and 7 bases from J, the gap between germline ends came to 18 bases. CDR1 and CDR2 from the germline V gene are SGHVS and FQNEAQ. The CDR3 is CASSKGRDPRNSPLHF. CDR3 DNA sequence: TGTGCCAGCAGCAAAGGAAGGGACCCAAGGAATTCACCCCTCCACTTT.

The V gene is TRBV14, the J gene TRBJ1-1; D unresolved. The CDR3 loop spans 15 amino acids. Trimming stripped 4 bases from V and 0 bases from J, with 12 bases between. Germline lookup yields CDR1 SGHDN and CDR2 FVKESK. As DNA, the CDR3 is TGTGCCAGCAGCCGCCGGGCCGGGATGAACACTGAAGCTTTCTTT. Translated, it gives CASSRRAGMNTEAFF.

The chain joins TRBV2 to TRBJ2-7; D not certain. The CDR3 runs to 16 residues. Deletions cut 2 bases from V and 0 bases from J, with 14 bases between. Germline-derived CDR1 and CDR2 are SNHLY and FYNNEI. CDR3 amino acids: CASSESIGLSSYEQYF. In DNA, the CDR3 is TGTGCCAGCAGTGAAAGTATAGGGCTGAGCTCCTACGAGCAGTACTTC.

The chain links TRBV14 to TRBJ1-5; D unclear. V lost 4 bases, J lost 6 bases, and 7 bases lay in between. There are 12 residues in the CDR3. Germline lookup yields CDR1 SGHDN and CDR2 FVKESK. The CDR3 bases are TGTGCCAGCAGCCTTCCGGGTCAGCCCCAGCATTTT. Translating it yields CASSLPGQPQHF.

V usage is TRBV10-1 and J usage is TRBJ2-3; the D is unclear. V lost 5 bases to trimming and J lost 4 bases, with 13 bases between them. Germline V gene data show CDR1 as WNHNN and CDR2 as SYGVQD (reference sequence). This CDR3 is 14 amino acids long. The CDR3 region is CASSFTQNSDTQYF. CDR3 sequence (DNA): TGCGCCAGCAGTTTTACTCAAAACTCAGATACGCAGTATTTT.

This rearrangement joins TRBV19 to TRBJ1-2; 8 nucleotides match TRBD1. The CDR3 sequence is 13 residues long. The germline CDR1 and CDR2 sequences are LNHDA and SQIVND (reference sequence). The ends lost 5 bases at V and 6 bases at J; junction bases unmatched: 5. CDR3: CASSLQGADGYTF. In DNA form, the CDR3 reads TGTGCCAGTAGTCTTCAGGGGGCGGATGGCTACACCTTC.